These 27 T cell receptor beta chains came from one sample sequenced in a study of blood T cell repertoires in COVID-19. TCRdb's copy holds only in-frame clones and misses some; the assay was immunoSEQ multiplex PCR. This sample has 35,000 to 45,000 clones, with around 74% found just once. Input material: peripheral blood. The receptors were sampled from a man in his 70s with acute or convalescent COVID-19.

CDR3: CASSLAQGASTEAFF. In DNA form, the CDR3 reads TGCGCCAGCAGCTTGGCCCAGGGGGCAAGCACTGAAGCTTTCTTT. This chain joins TRBV5-1 and TRBJ1-1, with 8 positions matching TRBD1. Germline trimming cut 0 bases from V and 4 bases from J; bases unmatched to any gene: 5. The germline gives CDR1 SGHRS, CDR2 YFSETQ. The CDR3 sequence is 15 residues long.

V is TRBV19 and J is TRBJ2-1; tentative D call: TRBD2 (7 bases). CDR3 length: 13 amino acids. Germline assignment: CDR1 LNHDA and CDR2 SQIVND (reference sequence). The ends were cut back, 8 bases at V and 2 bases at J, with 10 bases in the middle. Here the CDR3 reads CASRGAAYNEQFF. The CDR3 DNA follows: TGTGCCAGTCGGGGGGCGGCCTACAATGAGCAGTTCTTC. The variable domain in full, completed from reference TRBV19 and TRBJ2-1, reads DGGITQSPKYLFRKEGQNVTLSCEQNLNHDAMYWYRQDPGQGLRLIYYSQIVNDFQKGDIAEGYSVSREKKESFPLTVTSAQKNPTAFYLCASRGAAYNEQFFGPGTRLTVL.

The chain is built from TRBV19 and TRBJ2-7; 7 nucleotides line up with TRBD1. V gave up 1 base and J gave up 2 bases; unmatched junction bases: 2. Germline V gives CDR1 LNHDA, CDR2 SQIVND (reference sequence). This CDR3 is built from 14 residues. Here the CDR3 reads CASSIGTGPYEQYF. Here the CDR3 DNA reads TGTGCCAGTAGTATAGGGACAGGTCCCTACGAGCAGTACTTC.

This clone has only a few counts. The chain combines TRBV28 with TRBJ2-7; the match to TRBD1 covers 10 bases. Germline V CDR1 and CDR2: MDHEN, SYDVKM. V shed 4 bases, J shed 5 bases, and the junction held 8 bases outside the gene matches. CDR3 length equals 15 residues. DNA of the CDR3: TGTGCCAGCAGTTCCCCCGGGACAGGGGACCACGAGCAGTACTTC. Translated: CASSSPGTGDHEQYF.

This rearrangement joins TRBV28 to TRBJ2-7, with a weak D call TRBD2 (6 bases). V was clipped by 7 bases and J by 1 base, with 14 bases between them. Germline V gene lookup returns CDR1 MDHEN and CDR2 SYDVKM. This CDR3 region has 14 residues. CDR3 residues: CASKGQGLSYEQYF. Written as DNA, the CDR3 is TGTGCCAGCAAGGGCCAGGGACTTTCCTACGAGCAGTACTTC.

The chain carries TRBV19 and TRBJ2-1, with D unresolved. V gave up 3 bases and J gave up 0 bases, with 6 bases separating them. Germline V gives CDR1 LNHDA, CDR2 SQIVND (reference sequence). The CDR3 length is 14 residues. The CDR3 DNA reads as TGTGCCAGTAGTATCAGCGACTCCTACAATGAGCAGTTCTTC. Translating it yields CASSISDSYNEQFF.

CDR3 amino acids: CASSQEFRGEQFF. As DNA, the CDR3 is TGCGCCAGCAGCCAAGAATTCCGCGGGGAGCAGTTCTTC. The chain carries TRBV4-1 and TRBJ2-1, with a possible D match to TRBD2 (5 bases). The CDR3 consists of 13 residues. The V gene's germline CDR1 is MGHRA and CDR2 YSYEKL. V dropped 0 bases and J dropped 10 bases, with 10 bases sitting between them.

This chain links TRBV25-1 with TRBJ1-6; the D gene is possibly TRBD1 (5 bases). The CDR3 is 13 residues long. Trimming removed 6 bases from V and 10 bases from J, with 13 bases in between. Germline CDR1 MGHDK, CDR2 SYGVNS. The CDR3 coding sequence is TGTGCCAGCAGGGGGCTTGAAGAATCACCCCTCCACTTT. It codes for CASRGLEESPLHF.

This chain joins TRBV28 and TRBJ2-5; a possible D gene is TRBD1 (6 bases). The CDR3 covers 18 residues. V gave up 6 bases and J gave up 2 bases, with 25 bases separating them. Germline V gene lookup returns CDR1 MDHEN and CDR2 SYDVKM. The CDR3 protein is CASSPGKGESLRQETQYF. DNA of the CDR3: TGTGCCAGCAGCCCCGGGAAGGGGGAATCCCTGAGGCAAGAGACCCAGTACTTC.

Here the CDR3 reads CASSLVQGVTEAFF. In DNA, the CDR3 is TGTGCCAGCAGCTTAGTCCAGGGGGTCACTGAAGCTTTCTTT. The chain combines TRBV7-2 with TRBJ1-1; 7 bases match TRBD1. The CDR3 spans 14 residues. Germline CDR1 reads SGHTA; CDR2 reads FQGNSA. The trim removed 1 base at V and 4 bases at J, leaving 3 bases unmatched.

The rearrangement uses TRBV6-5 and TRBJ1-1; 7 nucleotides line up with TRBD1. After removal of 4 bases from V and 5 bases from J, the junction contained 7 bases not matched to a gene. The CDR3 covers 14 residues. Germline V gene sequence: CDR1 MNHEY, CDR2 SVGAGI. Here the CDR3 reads CASSSLTGLTEAFF. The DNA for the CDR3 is TGTGCCAGCAGTTCGCTGACAGGGTTAACTGAAGCTTTCTTT.

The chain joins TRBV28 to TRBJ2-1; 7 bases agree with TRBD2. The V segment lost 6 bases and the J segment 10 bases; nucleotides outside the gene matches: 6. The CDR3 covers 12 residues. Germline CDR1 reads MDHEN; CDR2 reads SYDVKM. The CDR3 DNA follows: TGTGCCAGCAGCCCTGGACTAGGGGAGCAGTTCTTC. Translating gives CASSPGLGEQFF.

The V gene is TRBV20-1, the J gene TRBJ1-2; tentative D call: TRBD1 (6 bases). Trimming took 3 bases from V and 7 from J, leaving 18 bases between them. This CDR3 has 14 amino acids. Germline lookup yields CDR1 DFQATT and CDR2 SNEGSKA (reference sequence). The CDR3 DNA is TGCAGTGCTAGTATCCCACAGGGAGGGAGTGGCTACACCTTC. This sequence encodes CSASIPQGGSGYTF.

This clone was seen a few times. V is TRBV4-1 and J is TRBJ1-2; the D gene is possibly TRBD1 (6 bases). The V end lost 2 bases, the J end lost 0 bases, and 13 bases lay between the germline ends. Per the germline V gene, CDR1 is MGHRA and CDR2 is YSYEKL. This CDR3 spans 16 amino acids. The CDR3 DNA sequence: TGCGCCAGCAGCCAAAGGACAGTGGGAACTAACTATGGCTACACCTTC. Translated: CASSQRTVGTNYGYTF.

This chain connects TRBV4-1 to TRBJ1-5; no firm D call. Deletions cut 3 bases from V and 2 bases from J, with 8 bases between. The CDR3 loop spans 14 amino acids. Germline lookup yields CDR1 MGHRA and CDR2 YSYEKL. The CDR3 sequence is CASSHAGRNQPQHF. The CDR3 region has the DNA TGCGCCAGCAGCCACGCAGGTCGCAATCAGCCCCAGCATTTT.

The CDR3 nucleotides read TGTGCCAGCAGCCCCCTGGGAGGGTTTAACTATGGCTACACCTTC. This gives the protein CASSPLGGFNYGYTF. This chain links TRBV3-1 (or the pseudogene TRBV3-2) with TRBJ1-2; no clear D gene. Trimming removed 4 bases at V and 1 base at J, with 13 bases between. This CDR3 comprises 15 residues. Germline V gene lookup returns CDR1 LGHDT and CDR2 YNNKEL (reference sequence).

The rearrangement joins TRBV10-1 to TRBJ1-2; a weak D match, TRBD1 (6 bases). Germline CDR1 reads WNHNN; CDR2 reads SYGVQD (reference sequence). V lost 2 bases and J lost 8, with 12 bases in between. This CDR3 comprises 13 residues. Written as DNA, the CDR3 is TGCGCCAGCAGTGAGAGGTCAGGGGCCGGCTACACCTTC. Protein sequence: CASSERSGAGYTF.

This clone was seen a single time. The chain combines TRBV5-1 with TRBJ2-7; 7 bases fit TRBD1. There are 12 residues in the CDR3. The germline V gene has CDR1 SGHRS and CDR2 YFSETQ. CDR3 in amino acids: CASGTDSYEQYF. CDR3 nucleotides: TGCGCATCCGGGACAGACTCCTACGAGCAGTACTTC.

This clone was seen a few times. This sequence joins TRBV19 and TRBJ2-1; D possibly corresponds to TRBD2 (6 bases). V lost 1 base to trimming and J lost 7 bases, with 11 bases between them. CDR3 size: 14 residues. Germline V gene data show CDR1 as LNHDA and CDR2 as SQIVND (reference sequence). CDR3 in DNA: TGTGCCAGTAGTATAGGGCGAGGAGGGAATGAGCAGTTCTTC. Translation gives CASSIGRGGNEQFF. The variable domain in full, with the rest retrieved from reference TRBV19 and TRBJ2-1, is DGGITQSPKYLFRKEGQNVTLSCEQNLNHDAMYWYRQDPGQGLRLIYYSQIVNDFQKGDIAEGYSVSREKKESFPLTVTSAQKNPTAFYLCASSIGRGGNEQFFGPGTRLTVL.

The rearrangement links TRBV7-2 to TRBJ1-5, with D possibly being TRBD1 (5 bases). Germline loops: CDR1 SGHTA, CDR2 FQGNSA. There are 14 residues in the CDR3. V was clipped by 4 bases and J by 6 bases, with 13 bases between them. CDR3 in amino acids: CASSSDSTFQPQHF. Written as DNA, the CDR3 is TGTGCCAGCAGCTCCGACAGTACCTTTCAGCCCCAGCATTTT.

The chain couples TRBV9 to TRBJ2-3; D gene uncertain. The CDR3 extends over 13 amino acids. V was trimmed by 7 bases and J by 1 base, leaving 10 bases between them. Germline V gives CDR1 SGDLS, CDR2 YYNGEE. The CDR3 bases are TGTGCCAGCGGGCGCTGGGGCACAGATACGCAGTATTTT. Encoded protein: CASGRWGTDTQYF.

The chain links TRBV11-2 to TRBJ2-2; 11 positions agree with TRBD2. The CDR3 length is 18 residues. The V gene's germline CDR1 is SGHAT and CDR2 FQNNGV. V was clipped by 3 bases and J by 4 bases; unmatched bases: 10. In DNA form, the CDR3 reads TGTGCCAGCAGCTTCTGGGTAGCGGGAGGGCCAGCCACCGGGGAGCTGTTTTTT. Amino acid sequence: CASSFWVAGGPATGELFF.

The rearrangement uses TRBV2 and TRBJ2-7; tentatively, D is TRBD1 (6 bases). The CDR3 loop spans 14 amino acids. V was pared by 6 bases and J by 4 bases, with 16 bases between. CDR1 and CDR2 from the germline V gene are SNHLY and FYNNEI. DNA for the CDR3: TGTGCCAGCAGACAGGGAACGCAGATTTACGAGCAGTACTTC. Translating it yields CASRQGTQIYEQYF.

DNA of the CDR3: TGCGCCAGCAGCCCCCAAGGTAGCGGGAGGCCGAGCTCCTACAATGAGCAGTTCTTC. This encodes CASSPQGSGRPSSYNEQFF. The rearrangement links TRBV5-1 to TRBJ2-1; 10 positions match TRBD2. In germline, CDR1 is SGHRS, CDR2 YFSETQ. The CDR3 runs 19 residues. After removal of 4 bases from V and 0 bases from J, the junction contained 13 bases not matched to a gene.

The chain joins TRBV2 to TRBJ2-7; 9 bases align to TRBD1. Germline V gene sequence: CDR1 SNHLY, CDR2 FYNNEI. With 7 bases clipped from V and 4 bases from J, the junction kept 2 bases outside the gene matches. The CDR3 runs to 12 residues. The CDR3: CASNDRGYEQYF. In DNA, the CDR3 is TGTGCCAGCAACGACAGGGGGTACGAGCAGTACTTC. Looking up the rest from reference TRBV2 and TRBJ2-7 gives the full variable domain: EPEVTQTPSHQVTQMGQEVILRCVPISNHLYFYWYRQILGQKVEFLVSFYNNEISEKSEIFDDQFSVERPDGSNFTLKIRSTKLEDSAMYFCASNDRGYEQYFGPGTRLTVT.

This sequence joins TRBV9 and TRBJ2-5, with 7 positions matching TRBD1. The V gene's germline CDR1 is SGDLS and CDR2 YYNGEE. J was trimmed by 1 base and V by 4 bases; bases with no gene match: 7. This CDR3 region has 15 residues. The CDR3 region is CASSSSGTVQETQYF. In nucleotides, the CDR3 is TGTGCCAGCAGCTCCTCCGGGACAGTCCAAGAGACCCAGTACTTC.

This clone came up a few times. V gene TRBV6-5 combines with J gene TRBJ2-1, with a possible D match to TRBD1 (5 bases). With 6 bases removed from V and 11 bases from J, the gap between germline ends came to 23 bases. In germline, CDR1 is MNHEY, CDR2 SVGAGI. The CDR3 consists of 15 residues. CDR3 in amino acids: CASSPGMWGTMKQFF. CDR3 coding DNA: TGTGCCAGCAGCCCAGGGATGTGGGGAACAATGAAGCAGTTCTTC.